A selection of T cell receptor beta chains follows, all from one sample in a study of blood T cell repertoires in COVID-19. Assay used: immunoSEQ multiplex PCR; TCRdb lists only in-frame clones, some missing. Among 100,000 or so clones listed, 70% to 85% were seen once. The sequencing sample was made of peripheral blood. These receptors all come from a man between 65 and 85 years old with active or convalescent COVID-19. CDR3s include the opening cysteine and the closing phenylalanine or tryptophan. A D gene is named only where the DNA matches it firmly. Size tells how often a clone was seen (once, few, many) or the class of an expanded clone, and some rows leave it out.

abundance	d_gene	v_gene	j_gene	CDR3aa	CDR3nt
.	.	TRBV10-3	TRBJ1-1	CAIGQITEAFF	TGTGCCATCGGACAAATCACTGAAGCTTTCTTT
.	TRBD1	TRBV6-5	TRBJ1-6	CASRDTGGSSPLHF	TGTGCCAGCAGGGATACAGGGGGCTCTTCACCCCTCCACTTT
.	.	TRBV15	TRBJ1-1	CATSREPREEAFF	TGTGCCACCAGCAGAGAACCGAGGGAGGAAGCTTTCTTT
.	.	TRBV7-8	TRBJ2-7	CASSRDVSSSYEQYF	TGTGCCAGCAGCAGAGACGTATCGAGCTCCTACGAGCAGTACTTC
.	TRBD1	TRBV6-5	TRBJ1-2	CASTTGGAGRGYTF	TGTGCCAGCACTACAGGGGGCGCAGGAAGAGGCTACACCTTC
.	TRBD1	TRBV19	TRBJ1-5	CASKFGTGVNQPQHF	TGTGCCAGTAAGTTTGGGACAGGGGTCAATCAGCCCCAGCATTTT
.	.	TRBV11-2	TRBJ1-2	CASSLVANWSYGYTF	TGTGCCAGCAGCTTAGTAGCTAATTGGAGCTATGGCTACACCTTC
.	.	TRBV6-2/TRBV6-3	TRBJ2-2	CASSVYRANTGELFF	TGTGCCAGCAGTGTATACAGGGCGAACACCGGGGAGCTGTTTTTT
.	.	TRBV18	TRBJ1-1	CASSAGENTEAFF	TGTGCCAGCTCCGCAGGGGAGAACACTGAAGCTTTCTTT
few	.	TRBV14	TRBJ2-7	CASSQVSSYEQYF	TGTGCCAGCAGCCAAGTATCCAGCTACGAGCAGTACTTC
.	TRBD2	TRBV7-2	TRBJ2-2	CASPRTSGGATGELFF	TGTGCCAGCCCACGCACCAGCGGGGGGGCGACCGGGGAGCTGTTTTTT
.	.	TRBV6-5	TRBJ1-2	CASSPDYVYGYTF	TGTGCCAGCAGCCCCGACTACGTCTATGGCTACACCTTC
.	.	TRBV19	TRBJ2-3	CASSANTDTQYF	TGTGCCAGTAGCGCGAACACAGATACGCAGTATTTT
.	.	TRBV6-4	TRBJ1-6	CASRIGINSPLHF	TGTGCCTCAAGGATCGGGATCAATTCACCCCTCCACTTT
.	TRBD2	TRBV5-8	TRBJ2-5	CASRTSGGPQETQYF	TGTGCCAGCAGGACTAGCGGGGGACCTCAAGAGACCCAGTACTTC
.	TRBD1	TRBV6-5	TRBJ1-1	CASINQGGRNTEAFF	TGTGCCAGCATTAACCAGGGGGGCCGGAACACTGAAGCTTTCTTT
.	TRBD1	TRBV5-6	TRBJ1-2	CASRPSGTEYGYTF	TGTGCCAGCCGTCCCTCCGGGACAGAGTATGGCTACACCTTC
.	TRBD1	TRBV19	TRBJ1-5	CATRDRGNNGNQPQHF	TGTGCCACCCGGGACAGGGGTAATAATGGCAATCAGCCCCAGCATTTT
.	.	TRBV4-3	TRBJ2-2	CASRAERNTGELFF	TGCGCCAGCAGAGCGGAGAGGAACACCGGGGAGCTGTTTTTT
.	.	TRBV6-6	TRBJ2-5	CASSHGRGWRETQYF	TGTGCCAGCAGCCATGGCAGGGGATGGAGGGAGACCCAGTACTTC
.	TRBD1	TRBV11-2	TRBJ2-7	CASSYLPGGREQYF	TGTGCCAGCAGCTATCTCCCAGGGGGCAGGGAGCAGTACTTC
.	.	TRBV18	TRBJ1-5	CASSPQNSVNQPQHF	TGTGCCAGCTCACCACAAAACAGTGTCAATCAGCCCCAGCATTTT
.	.	TRBV5-6	TRBJ2-5	CASSSVGTTRETQYF	TGTGCCAGCAGCTCGGTGGGGACAACGCGTGAGACCCAGTACTTC
.	.	TRBV14	TRBJ1-2	CASSQDPRRNYGYTF	TGTGCCAGCAGCCAAGATCCCCGGCGGAACTATGGCTACACCTTC
.	.	TRBV6-5	TRBJ2-1	CASSRRVLPYNEQFF	TGTGCCAGCAGCCGTCGGGTTCTCCCCTACAATGAGCAGTTCTTC
.	.	TRBV4-2	TRBJ2-1	CASRVEPGSSYNEQFF	TGTGCCAGCAGAGTCGAACCTGGGAGCTCCTACAATGAGCAGTTCTTC
.	.	TRBV6-4	TRBJ1-6	CASSRDSYNSPLHF	TGTGCCAGCAGCAGGGATTCCTATAATTCACCCCTCCACTTT
.	.	TRBV7-6	TRBJ2-7	CASSLSSSGMYEQYF	TGTGCCAGCAGCTTATCGTCATCAGGGATGTACGAGCAGTACTTC
.	TRBD2	TRBV2	TRBJ2-1	CASSGPGGLGNEQFF	TGTGCCAGCAGCGGTCCGGGGGGTCTAGGGAATGAGCAGTTCTTC
.	TRBD1	TRBV2	TRBJ1-2	CASSGWTGTYGYTF	TGTGCCAGCAGTGGGTGGACAGGCACCTATGGCTACACCTTC
.	.	TRBV19	TRBJ2-2	CASRYTGELFF	TGTGCCAGCCGGTACACCGGGGAGCTGTTTTTT
few	.	TRBV10-2	TRBJ1-2	CASSDLGRASYGYTF	TGCGCCAGCAGTGACCTGGGGAGGGCGAGTTATGGCTACACCTTC
.	TRBD1	TRBV7-2	TRBJ1-1	CASSFRGQGGAFF	TGTGCCAGCAGCTTTCGGGGACAGGGGGGGGCTTTCTTT
.	.	TRBV7-9	TRBJ1-2	CASSLQDYGYTF	TGTGCCAGCAGCTTACAGGACTATGGCTACACCTTC